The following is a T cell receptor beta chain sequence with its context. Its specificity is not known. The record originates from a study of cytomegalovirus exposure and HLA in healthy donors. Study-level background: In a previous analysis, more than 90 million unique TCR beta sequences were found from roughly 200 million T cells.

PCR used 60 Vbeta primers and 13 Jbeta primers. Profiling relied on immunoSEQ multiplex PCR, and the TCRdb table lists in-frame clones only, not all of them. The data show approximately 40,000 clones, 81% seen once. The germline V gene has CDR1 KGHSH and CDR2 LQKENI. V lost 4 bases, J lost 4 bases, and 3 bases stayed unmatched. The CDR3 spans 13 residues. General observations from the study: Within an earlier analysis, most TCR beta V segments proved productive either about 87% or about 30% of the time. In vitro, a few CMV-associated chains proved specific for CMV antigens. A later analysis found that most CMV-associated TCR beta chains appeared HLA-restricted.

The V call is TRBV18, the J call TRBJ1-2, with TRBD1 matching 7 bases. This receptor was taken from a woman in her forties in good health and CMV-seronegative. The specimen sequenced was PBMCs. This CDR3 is CASSLGTVYGYTF. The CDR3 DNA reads TGTGCCAGCTCACTAGGGACAGTCTATGGCTACACCTTC. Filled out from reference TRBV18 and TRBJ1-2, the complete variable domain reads NAGVMQNPRHLVRRRGQEARLRCSPMKGHSHVYWYRQLPEEGLKFMVYLQKENIIDESGMPKERFSAEFPKEGPSILRIQQVVRGDSAAYFCASSLGTVYGYTFGSGTRLTVV.